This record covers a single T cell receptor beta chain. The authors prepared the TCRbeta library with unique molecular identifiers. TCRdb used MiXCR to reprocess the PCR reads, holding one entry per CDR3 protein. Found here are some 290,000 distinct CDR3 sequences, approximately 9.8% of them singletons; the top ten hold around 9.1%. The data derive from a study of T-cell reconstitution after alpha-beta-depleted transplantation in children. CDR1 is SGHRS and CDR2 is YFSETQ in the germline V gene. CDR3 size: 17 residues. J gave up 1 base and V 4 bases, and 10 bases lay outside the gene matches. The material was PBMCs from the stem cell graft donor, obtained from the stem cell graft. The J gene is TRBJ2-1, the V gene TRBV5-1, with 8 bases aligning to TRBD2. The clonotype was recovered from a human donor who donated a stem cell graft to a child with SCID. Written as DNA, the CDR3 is TGCGCCAGCAGCCATCACTCCGGGGGGGGTTCCTACAATGAGCAGTTCTTC. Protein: CASSHHSGGGSYNEQFF.